The 2 T cell receptor beta chains listed next were all sequenced from one sample in a study of blood T cell repertoires in COVID-19. The method was immunoSEQ multiplex PCR; TCRdb's version includes in-frame clones alone and lacks a portion of them. This sample yields 130,000 to 150,000 clones, of which about 85% are seen a single time; over 2.5% belongs to the top ten. Sequences were obtained from peripheral blood. The receptors originated from a human donor with acute or convalescent COVID-19. The donor label of this sample is uncertain.

V usage is TRBV15 and J usage is TRBJ1-3; no definite D call. Trimming stripped 0 bases from V and 3 bases from J, with 15 bases between. The CDR3 covers 17 residues. The germline CDR1 and CDR2 sequences are LNHNV and YYDKDF (reference sequence). This chain's CDR3 is CATSRDKSSGYGNTIYF. DNA for the CDR3: TGTGCCACCAGCAGAGATAAATCGTCGGGTTATGGAAACACCATATATTTT.

This clone came up a few times. V is TRBV28 and J is TRBJ1-3; no clear D gene. V lost 5 bases to trimming and J lost 0 bases, with 11 bases between them. Germline V gives CDR1 MDHEN, CDR2 SYDVKM. The CDR3 spans 15 residues. CDR3: CASSTPGNSGNTIYF. As DNA, the CDR3 is TGTGCCAGCAGTACCCCGGGGAACTCTGGAAACACCATATATTTT.